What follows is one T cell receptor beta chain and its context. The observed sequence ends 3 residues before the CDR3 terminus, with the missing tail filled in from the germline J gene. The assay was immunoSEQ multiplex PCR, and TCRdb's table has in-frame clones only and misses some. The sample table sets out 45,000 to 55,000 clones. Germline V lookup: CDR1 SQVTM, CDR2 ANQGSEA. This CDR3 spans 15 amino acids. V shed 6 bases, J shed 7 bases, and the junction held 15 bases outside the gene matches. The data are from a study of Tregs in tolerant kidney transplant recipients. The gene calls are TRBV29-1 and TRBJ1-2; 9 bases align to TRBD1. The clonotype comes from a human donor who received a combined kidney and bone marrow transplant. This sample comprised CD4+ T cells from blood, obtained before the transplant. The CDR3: CSVLIPGQGLLGYTF. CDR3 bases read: TGCAGCGTCCTCATCCCGGGACAGGGACTTCTTGGC.